The sequence of this TCR beta chain was determined in a study of blood T cell repertoires in COVID-19. Study overall: The United States, Italy and Spain provided the acute and convalescent COVID-19 samples. Sources were T cells, B-cell-depleted T cells, or PBMCs; the material itself was cDNA or gDNA.

Per the study methods: Reference gene primer amplification gave nucleated cell count estimates. Measured with immunoSEQ multiplex PCR; TCRdb has only the in-frame clones, and not every one. V and J calls and clone size are as listed in that table; D and trimming were resolved from the DNA. The sample contains 150,000 to 200,000 clones, about 85% of which appear only once. CDR1 and CDR2 (germline): LNHDA, SQIVND (reference sequence). CDR3 size: 13 residues. V was pared by 4 bases and J by 9 bases, with 6 bases of the junction left unmatched. Source material: peripheral blood. The sequence was collected from a woman aged 25 to 39 with active or convalescent COVID-19. This rearrangement joins TRBV19 to TRBJ1-1; 9 bases match TRBD1. The CDR3 coding sequence is TGTGCCAGTAGTACGTCCGGGACAGGGAAAGCTTTCTTT. As protein: CASSTSGTGKAFF.